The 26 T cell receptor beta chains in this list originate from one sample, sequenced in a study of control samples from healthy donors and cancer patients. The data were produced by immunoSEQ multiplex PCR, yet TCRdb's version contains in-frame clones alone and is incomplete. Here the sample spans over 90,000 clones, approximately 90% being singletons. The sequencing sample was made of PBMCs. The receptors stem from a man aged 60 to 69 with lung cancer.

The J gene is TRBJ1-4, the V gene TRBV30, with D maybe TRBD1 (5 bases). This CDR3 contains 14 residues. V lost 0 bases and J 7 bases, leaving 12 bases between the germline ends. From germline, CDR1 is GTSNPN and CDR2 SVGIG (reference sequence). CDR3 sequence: CAWSVGQGIEKLFF. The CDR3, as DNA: TGTGCCTGGAGTGTAGGGCAGGGAATTGAAAAACTGTTTTTT.

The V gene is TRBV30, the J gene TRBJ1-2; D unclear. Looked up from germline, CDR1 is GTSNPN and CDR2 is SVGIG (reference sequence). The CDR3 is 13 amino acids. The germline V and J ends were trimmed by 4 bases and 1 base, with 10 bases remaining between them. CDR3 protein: CAWNRDFNYGYTF. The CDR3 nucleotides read TGTGCCTGGAATCGGGATTTTAACTATGGCTACACCTTC.

In DNA form, the CDR3 reads TGTGCCAGCAGGATAGGGACAGCTGGTCGTGAAAAACTGTTTTTT. It specifies CASRIGTAGREKLFF. V gene TRBV28 combines with J gene TRBJ1-4; 7 bases fit TRBD1. The V gene's germline CDR1 is MDHEN and CDR2 SYDVKM. The CDR3 has 15 amino acids. J was trimmed by 7 bases and V by 6 bases; bases with no gene match: 11. Drawing the rest from reference TRBV28 and TRBJ1-4, the complete variable domain is DVKVTQSSRYLVKRTGEKVFLECVQDMDHENMFWYRQDPGLGLRLIYFSYDVKMKEKGDIPEGYSVSREKKERFSLILESASTNQTSMYLCASRIGTAGREKLFFGSGTQLSVL.

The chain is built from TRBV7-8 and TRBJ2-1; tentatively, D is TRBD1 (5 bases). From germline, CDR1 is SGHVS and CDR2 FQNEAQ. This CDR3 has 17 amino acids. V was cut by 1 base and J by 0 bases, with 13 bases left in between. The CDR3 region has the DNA TGTGCCAGCAGCTTAGAGGGGCCCCAAAGCTCCTACAATGAGCAGTTCTTC. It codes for CASSLEGPQSSYNEQFF.

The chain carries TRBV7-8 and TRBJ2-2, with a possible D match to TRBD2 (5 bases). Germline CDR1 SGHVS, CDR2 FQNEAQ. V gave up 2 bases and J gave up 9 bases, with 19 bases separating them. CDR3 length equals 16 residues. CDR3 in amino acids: CASSLRGPGMERELFF. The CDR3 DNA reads TGTGCCAGCAGCTTACGCGGACCCGGGATGGAGCGGGAGCTGTTTTTT.

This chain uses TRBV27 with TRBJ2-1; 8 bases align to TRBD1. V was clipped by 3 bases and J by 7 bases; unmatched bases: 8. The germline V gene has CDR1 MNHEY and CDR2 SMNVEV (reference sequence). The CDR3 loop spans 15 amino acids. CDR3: CASSLSGGFWNEQFF. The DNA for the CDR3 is TGTGCCAGCAGTTTGTCAGGGGGCTTTTGGAATGAGCAGTTCTTC.

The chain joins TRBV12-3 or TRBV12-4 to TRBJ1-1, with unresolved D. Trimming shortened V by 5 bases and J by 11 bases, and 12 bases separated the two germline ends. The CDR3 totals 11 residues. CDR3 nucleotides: TGTGCCAGCAGTCCCCGCGGCTCGGCTTTCTTT. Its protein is CASSPRGSAFF.

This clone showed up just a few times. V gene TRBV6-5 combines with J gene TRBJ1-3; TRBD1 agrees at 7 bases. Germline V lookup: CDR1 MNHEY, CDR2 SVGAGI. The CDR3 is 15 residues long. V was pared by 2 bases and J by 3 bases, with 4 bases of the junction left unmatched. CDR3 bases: TGTGCCAGCAGTTACCAACGGACAGGTGGAAACACCATATATTTT. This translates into CASSYQRTGGNTIYF.

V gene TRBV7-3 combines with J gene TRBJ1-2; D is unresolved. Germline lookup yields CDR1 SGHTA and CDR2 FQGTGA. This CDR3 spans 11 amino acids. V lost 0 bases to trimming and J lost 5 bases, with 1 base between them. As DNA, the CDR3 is TGTGCCAGCAGCTTAACTTATGGCTACACCTTC. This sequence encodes CASSLTYGYTF. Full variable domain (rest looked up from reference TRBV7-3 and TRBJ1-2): GAGVSQTPSNKVTEKGKYVELRCDPISGHTALYWYRQSLGQGPEFLIYFQGTGAADDSGLPNDRFFAVRPEGSVSTLKIQRTERGDSAVYLCASSLTYGYTFGSGTRLTVV.

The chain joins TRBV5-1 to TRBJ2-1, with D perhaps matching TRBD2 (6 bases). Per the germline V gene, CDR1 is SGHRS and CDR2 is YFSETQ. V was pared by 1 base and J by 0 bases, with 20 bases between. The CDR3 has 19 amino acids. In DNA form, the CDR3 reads TGCGCCAGCAGCTTGCCCCCGGGGGTGGGGATGAGCTCCTACAATGAGCAGTTCTTC. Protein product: CASSLPPGVGMSSYNEQFF. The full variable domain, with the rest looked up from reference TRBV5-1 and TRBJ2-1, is KAGVTQTPRYLIKTRGQQVTLSCSPISGHRSVSWYQQTPGQGLQFLFEYFSETQRNKGNFPGRFSGRQFSNSRSEMNVSTLELGDSALYLCASSLPPGVGMSSYNEQFFGPGTRLTVL.

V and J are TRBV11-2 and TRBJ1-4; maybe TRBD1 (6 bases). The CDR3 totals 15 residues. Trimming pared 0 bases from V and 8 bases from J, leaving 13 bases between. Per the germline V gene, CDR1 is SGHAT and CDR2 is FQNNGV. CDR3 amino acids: CASSLETGYIEKLFF. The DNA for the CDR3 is TGTGCCAGCAGCTTAGAAACAGGGTACATCGAAAAACTGTTTTTT.

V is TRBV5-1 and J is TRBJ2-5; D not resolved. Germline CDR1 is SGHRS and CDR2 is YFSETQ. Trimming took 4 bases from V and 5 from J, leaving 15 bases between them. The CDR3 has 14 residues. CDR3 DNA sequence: TGCGCCAGCAGCCTACCACAGTTACGGGAGACCCAGTACTTC. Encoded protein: CASSLPQLRETQYF.

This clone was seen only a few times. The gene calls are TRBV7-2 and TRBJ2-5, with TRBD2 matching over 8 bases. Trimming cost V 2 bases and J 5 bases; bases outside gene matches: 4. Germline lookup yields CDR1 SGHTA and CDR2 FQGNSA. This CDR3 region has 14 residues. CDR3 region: CASSLQAGDETQYF. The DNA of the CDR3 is TGTGCCAGCAGCTTACAAGCGGGGGACGAGACCCAGTACTTC.

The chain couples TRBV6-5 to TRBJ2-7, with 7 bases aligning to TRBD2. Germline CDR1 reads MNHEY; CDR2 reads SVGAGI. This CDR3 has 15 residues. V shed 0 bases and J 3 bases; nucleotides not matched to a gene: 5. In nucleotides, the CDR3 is TGTGCCAGCAGTTACTCCTCGGGAGGAGGCTACGAGCAGTACGTC. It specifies CASSYSSGGGYEQYV.

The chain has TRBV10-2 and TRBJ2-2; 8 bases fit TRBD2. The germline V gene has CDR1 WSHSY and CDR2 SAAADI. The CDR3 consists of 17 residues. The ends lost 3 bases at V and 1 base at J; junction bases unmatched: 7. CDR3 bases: TGCGCCAGCAGTGAACACTTAGCGGGGAGGAACACCGGGGAGCTGTTTTTT. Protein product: CASSEHLAGRNTGELFF.

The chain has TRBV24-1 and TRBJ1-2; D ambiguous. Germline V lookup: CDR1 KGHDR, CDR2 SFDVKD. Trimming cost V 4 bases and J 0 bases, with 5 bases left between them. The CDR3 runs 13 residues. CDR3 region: CATSDSSNYGYTF. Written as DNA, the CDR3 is TGTGCCACCAGTGACAGTTCTAACTATGGCTACACCTTC.

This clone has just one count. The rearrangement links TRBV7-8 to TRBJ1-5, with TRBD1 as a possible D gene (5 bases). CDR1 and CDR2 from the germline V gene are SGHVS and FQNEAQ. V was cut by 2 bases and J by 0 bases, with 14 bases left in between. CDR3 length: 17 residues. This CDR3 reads CASSLNSGEGSNQPQHF. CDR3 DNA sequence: TGTGCCAGCAGCTTAAACTCGGGGGAGGGTAGCAATCAGCCCCAGCATTTT.

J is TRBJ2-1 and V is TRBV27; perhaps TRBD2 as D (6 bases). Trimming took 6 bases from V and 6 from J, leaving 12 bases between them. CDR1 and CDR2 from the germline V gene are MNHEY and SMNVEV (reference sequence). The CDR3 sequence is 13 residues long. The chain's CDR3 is CASSMTGGNEQFF. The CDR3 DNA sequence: TGTGCCAGCAGCATGACCGGGGGCAATGAGCAGTTCTTC.

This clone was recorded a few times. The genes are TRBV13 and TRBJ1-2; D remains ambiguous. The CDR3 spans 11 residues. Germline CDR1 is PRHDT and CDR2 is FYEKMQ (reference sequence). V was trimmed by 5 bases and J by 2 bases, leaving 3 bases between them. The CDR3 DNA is TGTGCCAGCAGCGAAAACTATGGCTACACCTTC. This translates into CASSENYGYTF. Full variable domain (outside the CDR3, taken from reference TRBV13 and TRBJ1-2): AAGVIQSPRHLIKEKRETATLKCYPIPRHDTVYWYQQGPGQDPQFLISFYEKMQSDKGSIPDRFSAQQFSDYHSELNMSSLELGDSALYFCASSENYGYTFGSGTRLTVV.

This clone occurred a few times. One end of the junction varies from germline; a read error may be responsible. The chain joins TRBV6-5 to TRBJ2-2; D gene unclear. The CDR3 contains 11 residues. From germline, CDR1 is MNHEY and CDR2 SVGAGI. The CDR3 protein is CASKNPGELFF. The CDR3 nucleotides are TGTGCCAGCAAGAACCCCGGGGAGCTGTTTTTT.

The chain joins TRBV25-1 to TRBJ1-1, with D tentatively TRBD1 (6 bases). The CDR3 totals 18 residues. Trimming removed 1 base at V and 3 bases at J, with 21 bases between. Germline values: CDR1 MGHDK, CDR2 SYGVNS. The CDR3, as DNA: TGTGCCAGCAGTGAATCGGAATATAAACAGGGATTTGACACTGAAGCTTTCTTT. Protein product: CASSESEYKQGFDTEAFF.

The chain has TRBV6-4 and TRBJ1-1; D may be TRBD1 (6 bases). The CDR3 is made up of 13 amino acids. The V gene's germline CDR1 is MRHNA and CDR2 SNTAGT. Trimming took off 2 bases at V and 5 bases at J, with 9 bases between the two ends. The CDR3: CASSDRGETEAFF. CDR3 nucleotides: TGTGCCAGCAGTGACAGGGGGGAAACTGAAGCTTTCTTT.

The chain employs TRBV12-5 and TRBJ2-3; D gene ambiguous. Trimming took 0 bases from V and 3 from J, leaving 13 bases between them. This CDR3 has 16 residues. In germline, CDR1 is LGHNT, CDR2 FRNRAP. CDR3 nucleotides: TGTGCTAGTGGTTTGGTAGGGCCCTATGGGACAGATACGCAGTATTTT. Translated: CASGLVGPYGTDTQYF.

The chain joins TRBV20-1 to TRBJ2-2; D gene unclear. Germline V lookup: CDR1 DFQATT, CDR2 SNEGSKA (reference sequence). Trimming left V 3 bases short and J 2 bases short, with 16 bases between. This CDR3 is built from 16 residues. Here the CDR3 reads CSASNGQLLNTGELFF. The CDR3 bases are TGCAGTGCTAGTAACGGGCAGCTGCTTAACACCGGGGAGCTGTTTTTT.

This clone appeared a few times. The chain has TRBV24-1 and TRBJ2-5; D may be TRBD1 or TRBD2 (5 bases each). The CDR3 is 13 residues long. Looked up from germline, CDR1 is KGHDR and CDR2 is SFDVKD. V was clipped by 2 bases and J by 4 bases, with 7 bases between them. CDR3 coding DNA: TGTGCCACCAGTGATTGGGACGGAGAGACCCAGTACTTC. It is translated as CATSDWDGETQYF.

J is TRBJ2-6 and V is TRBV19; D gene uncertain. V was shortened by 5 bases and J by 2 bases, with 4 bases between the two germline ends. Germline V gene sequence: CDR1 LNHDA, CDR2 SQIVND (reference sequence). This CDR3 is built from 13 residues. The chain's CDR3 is CASSDAGANVLTF. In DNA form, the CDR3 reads TGTGCCAGTAGTGACGCTGGGGCCAACGTCCTGACTTTC.